A selection of T cell receptor beta chains follows, all from one sample in a study of cytomegalovirus exposure and HLA in healthy donors. Data came from immunoSEQ multiplex PCR; TCRdb stores just in-frame clones and leaves some out. The sample shows tens of thousands of clones, 80% to 90% of them seen only once. The sample consisted of PBMCs. The receptors come from a woman under 40 in good health and CMV-seropositive. CDR3s include the opening cysteine and the closing phenylalanine or tryptophan. Each record gives: D gene, clone size, J gene, V gene, CDR3 DNA, CDR3 protein. A D gene is named only where the DNA matches it firmly. Size tells how often a clone was seen (once, few, many) or the class of an expanded clone, and some rows leave it out.

. | . | TRBJ1-3 | TRBV7-2 | TGTGCCAGCAGCTGGGGGGACCTCGGGATCGGAAACACCATATATTTT | CASSWGDLGIGNTIYF
TRBD2 | . | TRBJ2-7 | TRBV10-3 | TGTGCCATCAGTGAGCCAGGGACTAGCGGGTGGGAGCAGTACTTC | CAISEPGTSGWEQYF
. | . | TRBJ2-1 | TRBV9 | TGTGCCAGCAGCGAATCCCCTAACAATGAGCAGTTCTTC | CASSESPNNEQFF
. | . | TRBJ2-7 | TRBV6-1 | TGTGCCAGCAGTGCAATCAGGACAGCCGGCGAGCAGTACTTC | CASSAIRTAGEQYF
TRBD1 | . | TRBJ1-1 | TRBV19 | TGTGCCAGTAGTAAGGGACAGCTGAACACTGAAGCTTTCTTT | CASSKGQLNTEAFF
TRBD2 | few | TRBJ2-3 | TRBV10-3 | TGTGCCATCAGAGTAGAGCGGGGCAACACAGATACGCAGTATTTT | CAIRVERGNTDTQYF
TRBD2 | . | TRBJ2-7 | TRBV28 | TGTGCCAGCAGTTTCCGGGGGGGCGAGCAGTACTTC | CASSFRGGEQYF
TRBD1 | . | TRBJ2-3 | TRBV19 | TGTGCCAGTAGTATAGGGGGACAGGGTAGTTTCGCAGATACGCAGTATTTT | CASSIGGQGSFADTQYF
TRBD1 | . | TRBJ2-5 | TRBV18 | TGTGCCAGCTCGGAAGGGACAGAAGAGACCCAGTACTTC | CASSEGTEETQYF
. | . | TRBJ1-5 | TRBV28 | TGTGCCAGCACCTCTTATAGCAATCAGCCCCAGCATTTT | CASTSYSNQPQHF
. | . | TRBJ1-2 | TRBV19 | TGTGCCAGTACTCGGACAGCTAACTATGGCTACACCTTC | CASTRTANYGYTF
TRBD2 | . | TRBJ2-1 | TRBV4-2 | TGTGCCAGCAGCTACGGGACTAGCGGGAGGATTGAGCAGTTCTTC | CASSYGTSGRIEQFF
TRBD1 | . | TRBJ2-7 | TRBV28 | TGTGCCAGCAACCGGGACAGGGGCGAGCAGTACTTC | CASNRDRGEQYF
TRBD2 | . | TRBJ2-1 | TRBV4-1 | TGCGCCAGCAGCCAAGTGGGACTAGCGGGAGGAGTCTACAATGAGCAGTTCTTC | CASSQVGLAGGVYNEQFF
TRBD1 | . | TRBJ1-2 | TRBV18 | TGTGCCAGCTCCGAAGGGACAGGGGAGAACTATGGCTACACCTTC | CASSEGTGENYGYTF
. | . | TRBJ2-7 | TRBV7-2 | TGTGCCAGCAGCTTATTAGGGGAATGGGACGAGCAGTACTTC | CASSLLGEWDEQYF
TRBD1 | once | TRBJ2-2 | TRBV28 | TGTGCCAGCAGATCTAGGACAGGGCCAAACACCGGGGAGCTGTTTTTT | CASRSRTGPNTGELFF
. | . | TRBJ1-5 | TRBV2 | TGTGCCAGCAGTGAAAATTATAGCAATCAGCCCCAGCATTTT | CASSENYSNQPQHF
. | . | TRBJ2-7 | TRBV7-2 | TGTGCCAGCAGCTTAAATGCAGGGCAATACGAGCAGTACTTC | CASSLNAGQYEQYF
. | . | TRBJ2-7 | TRBV19 | TGTGCCAGTAGTATACTGGGGGGATCCACCTACGAGCAGTACTTC | CASSILGGSTYEQYF
TRBD2 | . | TRBJ2-1 | TRBV9 | TGTGCCAGCAGCCCCCGGGAGGCCTACAATGAGCAGTTCTTC | CASSPREAYNEQFF
. | . | TRBJ2-7 | TRBV7-6 | TGTGCCAGCAGCTTAGCGGGGAGTGGGAGCTCCTACGAGCAGTACTTC | CASSLAGSGSSYEQYF
. | . | TRBJ1-1 | TRBV5-6 | TGTGCCAGCAGCCGGTCCTACCGAGCCAGGGACAAATACACTGAAGCTTTCTTT | CASSRSYRARDKYTEAFF
TRBD2 | . | TRBJ2-3 | TRBV19 | TGTGCCAGTAGTAGAGGGACTAGCGGGATAGCAAGCACAGATACGCAGTATTTT | CASSRGTSGIASTDTQYF
TRBD1 | . | TRBJ2-5 | TRBV5-1 | TGCGCCAGCAGCCAACAACCACCGGGACAGGGGGGGGAGACCCAGTACTTC | CASSQQPPGQGGETQYF
TRBD2 | . | TRBJ2-7 | TRBV5-4 | TGTGCCAGCAGCCCTGGCACTAGCGGGAGATCCTACGAGCAGTACTTC | CASSPGTSGRSYEQYF
. | . | TRBJ2-1 | TRBV11-3 | TGTGCCAGCAGCTTAGGTAGTAGTAGCGGTACCTACAATGAGCAGTTCTTC | CASSLGSSSGTYNEQFF
TRBD2 | . | TRBJ2-3 | TRBV9 | TGTGCCAGCAGCGGAGTCACTAGCGGGAGAATTCGTACGCAGTATTTT | CASSGVTSGRIRTQYF
TRBD1 | . | TRBJ2-1 | TRBV10-2 | TGCGCCAGCAGTGAGTCGGACAGGGGGTCGTACAATGAGCAGTTCTTC | CASSESDRGSYNEQFF
. | . | TRBJ2-1 | TRBV11-2 | TGTGCCAGCAGCTTGGGGCTAGTAGGCAATGAGCAGTTCTTC | CASSLGLVGNEQFF
. | . | TRBJ1-2 | TRBV27 | TGTGCCAGCAGTCCCCACGGACACAAGGCGGTGGATGGCTACACCTTC | CASSPHGHKAVDGYTF
. | . | TRBJ2-7 | TRBV5-1 | TGCGCCAGCAGCTTGCAGGGGGGAACGCCCTACGAGCAGTACTTC | CASSLQGGTPYEQYF
TRBD1 | . | TRBJ2-4 | TRBV15 | TGTGCCACCAGCAGAGGAGGGACAGGGGGAAACATTCAGTACTTC | CATSRGGTGGNIQYF
. | . | TRBJ2-1 | TRBV19 | TGTGCCAGTAGCGACAGCCACCCATCCTACAATGAGCAGTTCTTC | CASSDSHPSYNEQFF
TRBD1 | . | TRBJ1-1 | TRBV11-3 | TGTGCCAGCAGCTTCGGACAGGCCAACACTGAAGCTTTCTTT | CASSFGQANTEAFF
. | . | TRBJ2-2 | TRBV7-2 | TGTGCCAGCAGCTTACGGCGGTACACCGGGGAGCTGTTTTTT | CASSLRRYTGELFF
. | once | TRBJ2-5 | TRBV7-2 | TGTGCCAGCAGCTTAGAACACAGGGGGGGACAAGAGACCCAGTACTTC | CASSLEHRGGQETQYF
TRBD2 | . | TRBJ2-1 | TRBV11-3 | TGTGCCAGCAGCTTAGGTAGGGAGCGGGACGAGCAGTTCTTC | CASSLGRERDEQFF
TRBD1 | . | TRBJ2-3 | TRBV4-1 | TGCGCCAGCAGCCCCGGGACAGGGACAGATACGCAGTATTTT | CASSPGTGTDTQYF
. | . | TRBJ2-1 | TRBV6-1 | TGTGCCAGCAGTGAAGCGCTTCTAGGAGTGAATGAGCAGTTCTTC | CASSEALLGVNEQFF
TRBD2 | . | TRBJ2-6 | TRBV6-1 | TGTGCCAGCAGTGAGGTATTAAGCGGGAGACCCTCTGGGGCCAACGTCCTGACTTTC | CASSEVLSGRPSGANVLTF
. | . | TRBJ2-7 | TRBV6-5 | TGTGCCAGCAACCCCGGGGGAAGGGCCTACGAGCAGTACTTC | CASNPGGRAYEQYF